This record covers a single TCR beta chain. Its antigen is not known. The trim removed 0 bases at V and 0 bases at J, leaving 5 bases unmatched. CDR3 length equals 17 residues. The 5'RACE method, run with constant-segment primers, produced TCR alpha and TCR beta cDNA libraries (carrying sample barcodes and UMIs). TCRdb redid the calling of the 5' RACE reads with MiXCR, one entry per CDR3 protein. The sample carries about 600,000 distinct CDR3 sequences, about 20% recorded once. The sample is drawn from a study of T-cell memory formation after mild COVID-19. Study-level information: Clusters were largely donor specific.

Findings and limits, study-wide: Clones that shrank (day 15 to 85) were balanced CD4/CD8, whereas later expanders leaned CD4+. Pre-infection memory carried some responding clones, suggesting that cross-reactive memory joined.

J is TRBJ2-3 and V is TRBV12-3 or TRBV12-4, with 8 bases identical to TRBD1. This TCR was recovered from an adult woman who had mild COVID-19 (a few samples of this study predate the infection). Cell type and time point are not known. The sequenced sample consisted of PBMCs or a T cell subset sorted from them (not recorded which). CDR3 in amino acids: CASSLARQGASTDTQYF. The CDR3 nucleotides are TGTGCCAGCAGTTTAGCCCGGCAGGGGGCTAGCACAGATACGCAGTATTTT.